A selection of T cell receptor beta chains follows, all from one sample in a study of T-cell reconstitution after alpha-beta-depleted transplantation in children. In TCRdb, the PCR reads were re-called with MiXCR into one record per CDR3 protein. The sample holds about 260,000 distinct CDR3 sequences, less than 9% seen once. The sequencing here drew on PBMCs, mostly from graft donor cells, taken 180 days after TCRalphabeta/CD19-depleted stem cell transplant. These receptors all come from a male patient aged 10 to 17 who had a stem cell transplant for acute lymphoblastic leukemia, so the T cells may come from the graft donor. Both conserved end residues are part of each CDR3. D genes are given only for firm matches. For some rows the clone size is stated as once, few or many, or as a class when expanded; others skip it.

TRBV11-2	TRBD1	many	TRBJ2-5	TGTGCCAGCAGCTCAGGACAGGGGAGGGGAGAGACCCAGTACTTC	CASSSGQGRGETQYF
TRBV3-1	NA	many	TRBJ2-2	TGTGCCAGCAGCCCCAGGCTGCCCGGGGAGCTGTTTTTT	CASSPRLPGELFF
TRBV12-3/TRBV12-4	TRBD1	many	TRBJ2-3	TGTGCCAGCAGTTCCGGCAGGGGGACAGATACGCAGTATTTT	CASSSGRGTDTQYF
TRBV4-1	TRBD1	many	TRBJ1-2	TGCGCCAGCAGCCAAGAAGGGACAGGCTATGGCTACACCTTC	CASSQEGTGYGYTF
TRBV20-1	NA	many	TRBJ1-5	TGCAGTGCTAGAGATCCGGGGATGAATCAGCCCCAGCATTTT	CSARDPGMNQPQHF
TRBV7-9	NA	NA	TRBJ1-2	TGTGCCAGCAGCTTAGCAGGGAATTATGGCTACAACTTC	CASSLAGNYGYNF
TRBV3-1	NA	many	TRBJ2-3	TGTGCCAGCAGCCGCGGGACACTATTTGATACGCAGTATTTT	CASSRGTLFDTQYF
TRBV5-1	NA	many	TRBJ1-2	TGCGCCAGCAGCTTGCAGGGGCAGGATGGCTACACCTTC	CASSLQGQDGYTF
TRBV27	NA	many	TRBJ1-5	TGTGCCAGCAGTTTATCAGGGCAGCAGCCCCAGCATTTT	CASSLSGQQPQHF
TRBV20-1	TRBD2	NA	TRBJ2-2	TGCAGTGGACTAGCGGGGTACACCGGGGAGCTGTTTTTT	CSGLAGYTGELFF
TRBV7-6	NA	many	TRBJ2-7	TGTGCCAGCAGCTTAGAAGAGGGCAGGGTCCACGAGCAGTACTTC	CASSLEEGRVHEQYF
TRBV12-3/TRBV12-4	NA	many	TRBJ1-1	TGTGCCAGCAGGAAACAGGAGGGCAACACTGAAGCTTTCTTT	CASRKQEGNTEAFF
TRBV12-3/TRBV12-4	TRBD1	many	TRBJ1-4	TGTGCCAGCAGTTGGACAGGGGGCCGGGAAAAACTGTTTTTT	CASSWTGGREKLFF
TRBV24-1	NA	many	TRBJ2-4	TGTGCCACCAGTGATCCTCGTAAAGCCAAAAACATTCAGTACTTC	CATSDPRKAKNIQYF
TRBV12-3/TRBV12-4	NA	many	TRBJ1-1	TGTGCCAGCAGTTTCAAGAGGGTGGGTTGGAACACTGAAGCTTTCTTT	CASSFKRVGWNTEAFF
TRBV28	TRBD1	many	TRBJ2-1	TGTGCCAGCACGTCGGGACAGGACTACAATGAGCAGTTCTTC	CASTSGQDYNEQFF
TRBV29-1	NA	NA	TRBJ1-1	TGCAGCGTTGAAACATACACTGAAGCTTTCTTT	CSVETYTEAFF
TRBV7-2	NA	many	TRBJ2-2	TGTGCCAGCAGCGCCAGGGTGTTGGACACCGGGGAGCTGTTTTTT	CASSARVLDTGELFF
TRBV12-5	NA	many	TRBJ2-3	TGTGCTAGTGGTTTGGCTAGCGAAGATACGCAGTATTTT	CASGLASEDTQYF
TRBV29-1	TRBD1	many	TRBJ2-5	TGCAGCGTGGGTAGTGGGGGACAGGGGCCAGGGGCCCAGTACTTC	CSVGSGGQGPGAQYF
TRBV27	NA	many	TRBJ2-7	TGTGCCAGCAGTTTTACAGGTTCCTACGAGCAGTACTTC	CASSFTGSYEQYF
TRBV5-1	TRBD2	NA	TRBJ2-7	TGCGCCAGCAGCTCCGGGACTAGGTACGAGCAGTACTTC	CASSSGTRYEQYF
TRBV12-3/TRBV12-4	NA	many	TRBJ2-5	TGTGCCAGCAGTGCCTACAAAGAGACCCAGTACTTC	CASSAYKETQYF
TRBV6-5	NA	many	TRBJ1-1	TGTGCCAGCACCGACAGCGGGGGCGGGGGCACTGAAGCTTTCTTT	CASTDSGGGGTEAFF
TRBV7-8	NA	many	TRBJ2-1	TGTGCCAGCAGCTTAGCTAGCACCTACTACAATGAGCAGTTCTTC	CASSLASTYYNEQFF
TRBV10-3	NA	NA	TRBJ2-1	TGTGCCATCAGTGGTCCGGATGAGCAGTTCTTC	CAISGPDEQFF
TRBV11-1	TRBD1	many	TRBJ1-2	TGTGCCAGCAGCTTCGCCGGGACAGGGAGGACGGGCTACACCTTC	CASSFAGTGRTGYTF
TRBV7-9	TRBD1	few	TRBJ1-5	TGTGCCAGCAGCACAACAGGGGGCACTCAGCCCCAGCATTTT	CASSTTGGTQPQHF
TRBV28	TRBD1	many	TRBJ2-7	TGTGCCAGCAGCCCTCGGGGACAGAGCTACGAGCAGTACTTC	CASSPRGQSYEQYF
TRBV5-1	NA	many	TRBJ2-2	TGCGCCAGCACCCCTACAAGTGGCGGGGTTCTCACCGGGGAGCTGTTTTTT	CASTPTSGGVLTGELFF
TRBV11-2	NA	many	TRBJ2-7	TGTGCCAGCAGCTTAAGGCGACTCTACGAGCAGTACTTC	CASSLRRLYEQYF
TRBV29-1	TRBD1	many	TRBJ2-2	TGCAGCGCCACGCGACAGGGGGCCGGGGAGCTGTTTTTT	CSATRQGAGELFF
TRBV7-6	NA	few	TRBJ2-3	TGTGCCAGCAGCTTAGGCAGGGGCCCCTACACAGATACGCAGTATTTT	CASSLGRGPYTDTQYF
TRBV27	TRBD2	many	TRBJ2-1	TGTGCCAGCAGTTTTCGCGGGAGCTATCAGCAGTTCTTC	CASSFRGSYQQFF
TRBV7-2	NA	NA	TRBJ2-1	TGTGCCAGCAGACTTACTAGGAGGGAGCAGTTCTTC	CASRLTRREQFF
TRBV12-3/TRBV12-4	NA	many	TRBJ2-1	TGTGCCAGCAGTCCCTGGGATGTAGATGAGCAGTTCTTC	CASSPWDVDEQFF
TRBV13	NA	many	TRBJ2-3	TGTGCCAGCAGCTTAGGGGTGGGCCGCACAGATACGCAGTATTTT	CASSLGVGRTDTQYF
TRBV4-3	TRBD2	many	TRBJ2-3	TGCGCCAGCAGCCAAGAAGGAAGCGGGGGGCGGGCAGATACGCAGTATTTT	CASSQEGSGGRADTQYF
TRBV21-1	NA	many	TRBJ1-4	TGTGCCAGCAGCAAAACACAGGGCGGGGGCGGAAAACTGTTTTTT	CASSKTQGGGGKLFF
TRBV9	NA	many	TRBJ2-2	TGTGCCAGCAGCCCGAACCCTACGGACGGGGAGCTGTTTTTT	CASSPNPTDGELFF
TRBV5-5	NA	many	TRBJ1-3	TGTGCCAGCAGCTGGTACCGGACAGAGGGATGGGACACCATATATTTT	CASSWYRTEGWDTIYF
TRBV20-1	NA	many	TRBJ1-1	TGCAGTGCCCCACAGGTCAGGGCCGGGAACACTGAAGCTTTCTTT	CSAPQVRAGNTEAFF
TRBV6-2/TRBV6-3	TRBD1	many	TRBJ1-2	TGTGCCAGCAGTTCTCCTCCGACAGGGGTCACTAACTATGGCTACACCTTC	CASSSPPTGVTNYGYTF
TRBV7-8	TRBD1	NA	TRBJ1-2	TGTGCCAGCAGCATCAGACAGGGGAGCGGCTACACCTTC	CASSIRQGSGYTF